Reported below is one TCR beta chain. The data derive from a study of blood T cell repertoires in COVID-19. Looking at the study overall: Donors in the United States, Italy and Spain gave samples during acute or convalescent COVID-19. PBMCs, B-cell-depleted T cells, or T cells were the source of the cDNA or gDNA that made up the material.

Trimming took 6 bases from V and 6 from J, leaving 18 bases between them. CDR3 size: 15 residues. Germline assignment: CDR1 SGHTA and CDR2 FQGNSA. Followed longitudinally, the Seattle patients had been enrolled during active infection. In the source study's methods: It was from reference gene primer amplification that nucleated cell counts were estimated. Sequencing used immunoSEQ multiplex PCR; TCRdb keeps in-frame clones, though not all of them. D and trimming come from the DNA, and the V and J calls and clone size come from that table. The sample yields 60,000 to 80,000 clones, roughly 80% seen once.

The source is a man between 50 and 59 years old with COVID-19, enrolled during active disease. This chain joins TRBV7-2 and TRBJ2-1; no reliable D call. Sequences were obtained from peripheral blood. DNA for the CDR3: TGTGCCAGCAGGCCTAACGAGGCTGCAGCCAATGAGCAGTTCTTC. Protein product: CASRPNEAAANEQFF.